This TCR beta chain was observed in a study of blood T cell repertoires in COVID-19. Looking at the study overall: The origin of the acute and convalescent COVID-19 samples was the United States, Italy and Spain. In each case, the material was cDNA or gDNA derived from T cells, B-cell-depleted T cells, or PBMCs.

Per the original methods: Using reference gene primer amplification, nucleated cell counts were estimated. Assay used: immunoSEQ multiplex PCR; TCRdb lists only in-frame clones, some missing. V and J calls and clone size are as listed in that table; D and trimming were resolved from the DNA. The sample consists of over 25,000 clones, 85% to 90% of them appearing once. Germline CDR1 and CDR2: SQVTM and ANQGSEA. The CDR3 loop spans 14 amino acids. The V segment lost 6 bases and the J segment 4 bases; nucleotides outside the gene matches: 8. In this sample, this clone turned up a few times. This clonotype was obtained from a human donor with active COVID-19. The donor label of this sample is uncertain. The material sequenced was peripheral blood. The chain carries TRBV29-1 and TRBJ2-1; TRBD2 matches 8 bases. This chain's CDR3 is CSVSAGAKYNEQFF. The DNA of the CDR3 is TGCAGCGTCTCAGCGGGGGCCAAATACAATGAGCAGTTCTTC.